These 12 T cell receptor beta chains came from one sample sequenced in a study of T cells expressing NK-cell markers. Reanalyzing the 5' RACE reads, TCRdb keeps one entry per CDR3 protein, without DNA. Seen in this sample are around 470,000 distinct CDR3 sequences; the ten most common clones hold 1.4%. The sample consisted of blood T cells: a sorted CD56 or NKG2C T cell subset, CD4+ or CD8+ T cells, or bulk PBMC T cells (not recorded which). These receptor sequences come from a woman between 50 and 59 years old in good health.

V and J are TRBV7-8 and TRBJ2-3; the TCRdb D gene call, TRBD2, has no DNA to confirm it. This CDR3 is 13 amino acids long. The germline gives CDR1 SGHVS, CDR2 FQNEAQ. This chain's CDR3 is CASSDFTGGAQYF.

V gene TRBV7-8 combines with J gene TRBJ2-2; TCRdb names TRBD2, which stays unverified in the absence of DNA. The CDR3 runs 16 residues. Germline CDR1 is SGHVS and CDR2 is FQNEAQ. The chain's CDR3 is CASSTSTSGTIGELFF.

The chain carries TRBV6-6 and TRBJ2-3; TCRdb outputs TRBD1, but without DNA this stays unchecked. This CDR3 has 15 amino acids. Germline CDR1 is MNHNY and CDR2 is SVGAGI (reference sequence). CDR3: CASLGRGNKIDTQYF.

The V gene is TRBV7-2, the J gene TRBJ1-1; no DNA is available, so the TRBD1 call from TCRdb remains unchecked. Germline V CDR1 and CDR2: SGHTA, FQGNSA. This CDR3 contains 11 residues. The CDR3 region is CASSPTVGAFF.

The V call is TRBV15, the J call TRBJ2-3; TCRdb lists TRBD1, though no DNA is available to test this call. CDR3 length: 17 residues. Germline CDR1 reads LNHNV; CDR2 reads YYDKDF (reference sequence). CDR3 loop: CATSRGRGQAGTDTQYF.

The CDR3 loop is CASSILGGREQYF. The V gene is TRBV19, the J gene TRBJ2-7; TCRdb proposes TRBD2, but this gene call is untestable without DNA. CDR1 and CDR2 (germline): LNHDA, SQIVND (reference sequence). The CDR3 is 13 amino acids. Drawing the rest from reference TRBV19 and TRBJ2-7, the complete variable domain is DGGITQSPKYLFRKEGQNVTLSCEQNLNHDAMYWYRQDPGQGLRLIYYSQIVNDFQKGDIAEGYSVSREKKESFPLTVTSAQKNPTAFYLCASSILGGREQYFGPGTRLTVT.

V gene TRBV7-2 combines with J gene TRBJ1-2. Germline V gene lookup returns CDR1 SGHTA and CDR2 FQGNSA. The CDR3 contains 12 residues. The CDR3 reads CASRNTFYGYTF.

The CDR3 region is CASRGLAYGYTF. This rearrangement joins TRBV2 to TRBJ1-2. The CDR3 totals 12 residues. CDR1 SNHLY and CDR2 FYNNEI come from the germline V gene.

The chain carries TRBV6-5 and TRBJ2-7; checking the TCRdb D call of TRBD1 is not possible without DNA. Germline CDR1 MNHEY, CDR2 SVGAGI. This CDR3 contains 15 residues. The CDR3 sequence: CASSGLTGPKTEQYF.

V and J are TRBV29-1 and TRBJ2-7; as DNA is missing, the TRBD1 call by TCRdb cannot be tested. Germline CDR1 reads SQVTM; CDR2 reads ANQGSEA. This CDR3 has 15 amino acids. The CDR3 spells CSVARDGPFSYEQYF.

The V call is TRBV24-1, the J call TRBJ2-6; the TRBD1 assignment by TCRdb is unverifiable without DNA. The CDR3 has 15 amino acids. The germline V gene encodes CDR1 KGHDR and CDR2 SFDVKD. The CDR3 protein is CATSSGGDGANVLTF.

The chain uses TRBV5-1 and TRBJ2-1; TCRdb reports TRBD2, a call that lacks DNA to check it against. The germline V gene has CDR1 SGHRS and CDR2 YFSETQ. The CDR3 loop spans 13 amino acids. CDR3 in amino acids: CASRTSGHNEQFF.